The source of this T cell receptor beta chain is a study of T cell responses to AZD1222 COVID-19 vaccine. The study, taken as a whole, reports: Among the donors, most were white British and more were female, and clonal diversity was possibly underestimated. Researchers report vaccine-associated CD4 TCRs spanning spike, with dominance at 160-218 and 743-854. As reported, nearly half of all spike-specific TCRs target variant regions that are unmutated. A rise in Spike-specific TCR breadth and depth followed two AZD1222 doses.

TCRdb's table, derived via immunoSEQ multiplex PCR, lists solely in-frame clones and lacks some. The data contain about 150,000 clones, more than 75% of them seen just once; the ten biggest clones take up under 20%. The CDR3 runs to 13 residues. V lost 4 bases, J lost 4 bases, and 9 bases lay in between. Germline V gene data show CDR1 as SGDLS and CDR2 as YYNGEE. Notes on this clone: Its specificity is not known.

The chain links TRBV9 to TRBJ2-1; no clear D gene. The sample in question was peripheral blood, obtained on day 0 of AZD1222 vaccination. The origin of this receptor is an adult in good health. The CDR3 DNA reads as TGTGCCAGCAGCCAACCTAATTACAATGAGCAGTTCTTC. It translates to CASSQPNYNEQFF.